This T cell receptor (beta chain) is from a study of shared clonotypes between healthy human individuals. Trimming removed 7 bases from V and 5 bases from J, with 17 bases in between. Per the germline V gene, CDR1 is LNHDA and CDR2 is SQIVND (reference sequence). This CDR3 is 15 amino acids long. At deep level, the assay was performed. Here immunoSEQ multiplex PCR was the method, and the copy in TCRdb shows in-frame clones only, minus some. The repertoire holds just over 95,000 clones, with roughly two thirds as singletons. The chain has TRBV19 and TRBJ1-4, with D perhaps TRBD1 (6 bases). Sequenced sample: memory CD8+ T cells sorted from blood. Stated subset: CD45RO+ cells pooled with CCR7-negative TemRA cells. The source of this sequence is a man aged 30-40 years in good health. The DNA of the CDR3 is TGTGCCAGTACCAGGACAGCTCCTCTAAATGAAAAACTGTTTTTT. This translates into CASTRTAPLNEKLFF.